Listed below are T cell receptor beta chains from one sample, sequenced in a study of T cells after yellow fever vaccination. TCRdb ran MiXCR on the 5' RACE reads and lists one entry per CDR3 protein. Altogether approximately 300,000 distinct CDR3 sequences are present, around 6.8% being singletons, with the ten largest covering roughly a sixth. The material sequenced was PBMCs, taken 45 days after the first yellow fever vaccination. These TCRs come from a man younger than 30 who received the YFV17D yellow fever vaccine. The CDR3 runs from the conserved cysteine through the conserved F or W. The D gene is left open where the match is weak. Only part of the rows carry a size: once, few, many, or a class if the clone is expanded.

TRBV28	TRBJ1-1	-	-	CASSSSTHRLDSMNTEAFF	TGTGCCAGCAGTTCCTCCACGCACAGACTGGATTCGATGAACACTGAAGCTTTCTTT
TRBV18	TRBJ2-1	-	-	CASSPNRQGLDNEQFF	TGTGCCAGCTCACCAAATCGGCAGGGACTGGACAATGAGCAGTTCTTC
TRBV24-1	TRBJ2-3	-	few	CATSDFPETDTQYF	TGTGCCACCAGTGATTTCCCGGAAACAGATACGCAGTATTTT
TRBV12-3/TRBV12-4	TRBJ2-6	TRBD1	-	CASRDRGTGANVLTF	TGTGCCAGCAGGGACAGGGGAACCGGGGCCAACGTCCTGACTTTC
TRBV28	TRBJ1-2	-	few	CASRQDPPNYGYTF	TGTGCCAGCAGACAGGATCCGCCTAACTATGGCTACACCTTC
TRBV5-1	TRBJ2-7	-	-	CASSFRGVGEQYF	TGCGCCAGCAGCTTCCGTGGGGTGGGCGAGCAGTACTTC
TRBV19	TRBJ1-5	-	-	CASRHITGTNQPQHF	TGTGCCAGTAGGCATATTACAGGGACGAATCAGCCCCAGCATTTT
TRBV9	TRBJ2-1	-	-	CASSVAGIEQFF	TGTGCCAGCAGCGTAGCTGGTATTGAACAGTTCTTC
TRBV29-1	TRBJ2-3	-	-	CSVRISGLTDTQYF	TGCAGCGTCCGAATTTCCGGGTTGACAGATACGCAGTATTTT
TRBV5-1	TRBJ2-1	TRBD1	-	CASSTPSDRGNNEQFF	TGCGCCAGCTCCACCCCGTCGGACAGGGGGAACAATGAGCAGTTCTTC
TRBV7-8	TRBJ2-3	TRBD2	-	CASSFGLAGTVDTQYF	TGTGCCAGCAGCTTCGGACTAGCGGGGACCGTAGATACGCAGTATTTT
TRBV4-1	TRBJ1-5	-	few	CASSLPNQPQHF	TGCGCCAGCAGCCTCCCGAATCAGCCCCAGCATTTT
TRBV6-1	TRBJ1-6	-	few	CASSRQSHNSPLHF	TGTGCCAGCAGTAGACAGAGCCATAATTCACCCCTCCACTTT
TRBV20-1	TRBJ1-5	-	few	CSAYSLSNQPQHF	TGCAGTGCGTACAGCTTGAGCAATCAGCCCCAGCATTTT
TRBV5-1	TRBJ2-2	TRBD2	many	CASSTIGAGDTGELFF	TGCGCCAGCAGCACGATCGGAGCGGGGGACACCGGGGAGCTGTTTTTT
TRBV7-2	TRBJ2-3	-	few	CASRLQGGLRDTQYF	TGTGCCAGCAGGCTCCAGGGGGGACTGCGAGATACGCAGTATTTT
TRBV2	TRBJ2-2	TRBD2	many	CASSIGLAGTGELFF	TGTGCCAGCAGCATCGGACTAGCGGGGACCGGGGAGCTGTTTTTT
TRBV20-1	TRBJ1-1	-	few	CSAPRTLLNTEAFF	TGCAGTGCCCCACGGACCCTCTTGAACACTGAAGCTTTCTTT
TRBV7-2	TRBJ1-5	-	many	CASSLGWGQPQHF	TGTGCCAGCAGCTTAGGATGGGGTCAGCCCCAGCATTTT
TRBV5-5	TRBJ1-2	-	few	CASSLRRQDGYTF	TGTGCCAGCAGCTTGAGGCGGCAAGATGGCTACACCTTC
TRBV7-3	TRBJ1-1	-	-	CASSRRRLTEAFF	TGTGCCAGCAGCCGCCGCCGGCTCACTGAAGCTTTCTTT
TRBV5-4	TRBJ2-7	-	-	CASSYSTASSYEQYF	TGTGCCAGCAGCTACTCGACAGCGAGCTCCTACGAGCAGTACTTC
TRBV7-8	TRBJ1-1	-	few	CASSIDRLTEAFF	TGTGCCAGCAGCATCGACAGGCTCACTGAAGCTTTCTTT
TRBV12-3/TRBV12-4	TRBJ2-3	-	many	CASSLEASTDTQYF	TGTGCCAGCAGCTTAGAGGCTAGCACAGATACGCAGTATTTT
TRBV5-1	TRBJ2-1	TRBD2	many	CASSPRGEAYNEQFF	TGCGCCAGCAGCCCGCGGGGGGAAGCCTACAATGAGCAGTTCTTC
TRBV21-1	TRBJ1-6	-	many	CASNYPEERGGTYNSPLHF	TGTGCCAGCAACTACCCCGAGGAGCGGGGGGGTACCTATAATTCACCCCTCCACTTT
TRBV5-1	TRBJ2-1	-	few	CASSLDSSSYNEQFF	TGCGCCAGCAGCTTGGACTCGAGCTCCTACAATGAGCAGTTCTTC
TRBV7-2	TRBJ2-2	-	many	CASSLVSTVNTGELFF	TGTGCCAGCAGCTTAGTGTCCACGGTGAACACCGGGGAGCTGTTTTTT
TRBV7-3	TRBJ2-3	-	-	CASSLKGEGVGAGRQYF	TGTGCCAGCAGCTTAAAAGGGGAGGGGGTTGGAGCGGGGCGCCAGTATTTT
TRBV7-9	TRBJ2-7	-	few	CASSLPARGYEQYF	TGTGCCAGCAGCTTACCCGCTAGGGGCTACGAGCAGTACTTC
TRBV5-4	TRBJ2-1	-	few	CASSLGFRGGSYNEQFF	TGTGCCAGCAGCTTGGGGTTTCGAGGGGGCTCCTACAATGAGCAGTTCTTC
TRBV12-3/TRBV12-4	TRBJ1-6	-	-	CASSLSPENNSPLHF	TGTGCCAGCAGTTTGAGCCCCGAGAATAATTCACCCCTCCACTTT
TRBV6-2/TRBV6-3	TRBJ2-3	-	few	CAIISKFEKSDTQYF	TGTGCGATCATTTCCAAATTCGAGAAATCAGATACGCAGTATTTT
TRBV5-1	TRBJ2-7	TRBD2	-	CASSILAGETYEQYF	TGCGCCAGCAGCATCCTAGCGGGGGAGACCTACGAGCAGTACTTC
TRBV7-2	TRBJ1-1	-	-	CASSFASSNTEAFF	TGTGCCAGCAGCTTCGCATCTAGCAACACTGAAGCTTTCTTT
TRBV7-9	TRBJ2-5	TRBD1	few	CASSQVDRVGTQYF	TGTGCCAGCAGCCAAGTGGACAGGGTTGGGACCCAGTACTTC
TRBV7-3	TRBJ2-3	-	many	CASSSGPTDTQYF	TGTGCCAGCAGCTCTGGACCGACAGATACGCAGTATTTT
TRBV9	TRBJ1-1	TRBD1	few	CASSLRGQRNTEAFF	TGTGCCAGCAGCTTACGGGGACAGAGGAACACTGAAGCTTTCTTT
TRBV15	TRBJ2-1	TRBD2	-	CATSRDQAGGLYNEQFF	TGTGCCACCAGCAGAGATCAGGCGGGGGGCCTCTACAATGAGCAGTTCTTC
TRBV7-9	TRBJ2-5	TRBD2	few	CASSLAPLAGSGETQYF	TGTGCCAGCAGCTTAGCCCCCCTAGCGGGGTCGGGTGAGACCCAGTACTTC
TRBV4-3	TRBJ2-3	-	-	CASSPAGADSTDTQYF	TGCGCCAGCAGCCCTGCGGGGGCGGACAGCACAGATACGCAGTATTTT
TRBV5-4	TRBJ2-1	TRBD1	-	CASTLGGQGGYNEQFF	TGTGCCAGCACCCTGGGGGGACAGGGTGGGTACAATGAGCAGTTCTTC
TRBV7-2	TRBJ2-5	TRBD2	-	CASSLARGWYQETQYF	TGTGCCAGCAGCTTAGCGCGGGGGTGGTACCAAGAGACCCAGTACTTC
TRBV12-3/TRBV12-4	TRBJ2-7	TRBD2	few	CASSTRGGYSYEQYF	TGTGCCAGCAGCACACGGGGGGGTTACTCCTACGAGCAGTACTTC
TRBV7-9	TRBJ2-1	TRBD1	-	CASGQGRYNEQFF	TGTGCCAGCGGACAGGGACGCTACAATGAGCAGTTCTTC
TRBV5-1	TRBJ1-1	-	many	CASSLFSADTEAFF	TGCGCCAGCAGCTTGTTTTCGGCGGACACTGAAGCTTTCTTT
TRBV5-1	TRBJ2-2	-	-	CASILGGANTGELFF	TGCGCCAGCATCTTGGGGGGCGCGAACACCGGGGAGCTGTTTTTT
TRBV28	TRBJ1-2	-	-	CASSLMGSTNLYGYTF	TGTGCCAGCAGTTTAATGGGGTCCACGAACCTATATGGCTACACCTTC
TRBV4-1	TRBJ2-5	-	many	CASSSLGRDIEETQYF	TGCGCCAGCAGCTCCCTTGGCCGGGACATCGAAGAGACCCAGTACTTC
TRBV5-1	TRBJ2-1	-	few	CASSVRDPASEQFF	TGCGCCAGCAGCGTACGGGACCCTGCGTCTGAGCAGTTCTTC
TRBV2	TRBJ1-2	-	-	CASSVQVTGYTF	TGTGCCAGCAGTGTGCAGGTCACTGGCTACACCTTC
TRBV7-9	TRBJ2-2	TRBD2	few	CASSLRLAGELFF	TGTGCCAGCAGCCTCCGACTAGCGGGGGAGCTGTTTTTT
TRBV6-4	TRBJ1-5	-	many	CAIVGASDQPQHF	TGTGCCATCGTGGGGGCTAGCGATCAGCCCCAGCATTTT
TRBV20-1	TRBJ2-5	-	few	CSARVGQGGETQYF	TGCAGTGCCAGGGTCGGGCAGGGAGGAGAGACCCAGTACTTC
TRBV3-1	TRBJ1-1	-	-	CASRPGTNTEAFF	TGTGCCAGCAGGCCCGGGACGAACACTGAAGCTTTCTTT
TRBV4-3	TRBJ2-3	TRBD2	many	CASSQEGGSTDTQYF	TGCGCCAGCAGCCAAGAGGGGGGGAGCACAGATACGCAGTATTTT
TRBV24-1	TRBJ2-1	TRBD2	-	CATSDNSGGSYNEQFF	TGTGCCACCAGTGACAATAGCGGGGGGAGCTACAATGAGCAGTTCTTC